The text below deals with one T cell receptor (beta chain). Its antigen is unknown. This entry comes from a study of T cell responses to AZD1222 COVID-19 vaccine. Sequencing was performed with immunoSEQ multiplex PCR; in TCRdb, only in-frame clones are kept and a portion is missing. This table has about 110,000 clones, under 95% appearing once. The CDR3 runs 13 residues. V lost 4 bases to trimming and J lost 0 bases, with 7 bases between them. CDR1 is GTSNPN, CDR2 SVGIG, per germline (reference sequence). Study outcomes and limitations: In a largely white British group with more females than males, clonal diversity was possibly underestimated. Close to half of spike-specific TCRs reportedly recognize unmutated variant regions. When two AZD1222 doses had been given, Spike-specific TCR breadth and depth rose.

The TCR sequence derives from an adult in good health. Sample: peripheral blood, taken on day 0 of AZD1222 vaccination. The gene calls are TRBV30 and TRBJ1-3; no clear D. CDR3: CAWTSSSGNTIYF. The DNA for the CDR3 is TGTGCCTGGACGAGCAGCTCTGGAAACACCATATATTTT.